The 9 T cell receptor beta chains below come from one sample, sequenced in a study of T cells in localized non-small cell lung cancer. This table comes from immunoSEQ multiplex PCR, and its TCRdb copy is limited to in-frame clones, with some not included. The data show tens of thousands of clones, with about nine tenths seen just once and more than 15% held by the top ten. The source was peripheral blood, collected before any cancer treatment. These receptors all come from a male donor at least 60 years old with stage III squamous cell lung carcinoma.

The V gene is TRBV9, the J gene TRBJ2-1, with 11 positions matching TRBD2. CDR3 length: 17 residues. J was trimmed by 7 bases and V by 2 bases; bases with no gene match: 11. Germline V gene sequence: CDR1 SGDLS, CDR2 YYNGEE. The CDR3 nucleotides read TGTGCCAGCAGCGTCGGGATAGCGGGGGGGCCGGAAAATGAGCAGTTCTTC. Translated: CASSVGIAGGPENEQFF. Using reference TRBV9 and TRBJ2-1 for the parts outside the CDR3, the full variable domain is DSGVTQTPKHLITATGQRVTLRCSPRSGDLSVYWYQQSLDQGLQFLIQYYNGEERAKGNILERFSAQQFPDLHSELNLSSLELGDSALYFCASSVGIAGGPENEQFFGPGTRLTVL.

The V call is TRBV5-4, the J call TRBJ2-1; D unresolved. Germline CDR1 SGHNT, CDR2 YYREEE (reference sequence). V gave up 0 bases and J gave up 0 bases, with 22 bases separating them. The CDR3 is 20 residues long. The CDR3 is CASSLVALAPYQDSYNEQFF. CDR3 bases: TGTGCCAGCAGCTTGGTTGCCCTTGCCCCCTACCAGGACTCCTACAATGAGCAGTTCTTC.

V is TRBV19 and J is TRBJ2-7, with D unclear. The CDR3 consists of 15 residues. V lost 1 base and J 0 bases, leaving 10 bases between the germline ends. Looked up from germline, CDR1 is LNHDA and CDR2 is SQIVND (reference sequence). The CDR3 sequence is CASSIGSRSSYEQYF. The CDR3 nucleotides are TGTGCCAGTAGTATAGGTAGCAGGAGCTCCTACGAGCAGTACTTC.

The chain has TRBV5-1 and TRBJ2-7; 7 bases match TRBD1. CDR1 is SGHRS and CDR2 is YFSETQ in the germline V gene. V was pared by 4 bases and J by 3 bases, with 4 bases of the junction left unmatched. CDR3 length equals 13 residues. Here the CDR3 reads CASSVGQDYEQYF. DNA of the CDR3: TGCGCCAGCAGCGTCGGACAGGACTACGAGCAGTACTTC. The full variable domain, rest sourced from reference TRBV5-1 and TRBJ2-7, is KAGVTQTPRYLIKTRGQQVTLSCSPISGHRSVSWYQQTPGQGLQFLFEYFSETQRNKGNFPGRFSGRQFSNSRSEMNVSTLELGDSALYLCASSVGQDYEQYFGPGTRLTVT.

The genes are TRBV11-2 and TRBJ2-2; D may be TRBD1 (6 bases). Germline V CDR1 and CDR2: SGHAT, FQNNGV. V shed 4 bases and J shed 7 bases, with 13 bases lying between them. The CDR3 consists of 14 residues. The CDR3 DNA is TGTGCCAGCAGCTCGCAAACAGGGAGCGGGGAGCTGTTTTTT. Translating it yields CASSSQTGSGELFF.

Notes on this clone: Other nucleotide sequences from this sample produce the same CDR3. This rearrangement joins TRBV19 to TRBJ1-1; perhaps TRBD1 as D (5 bases). Per the germline V gene, CDR1 is LNHDA and CDR2 is SQIVND (reference sequence). The CDR3 covers 15 residues. Trimming shortened V by 4 bases and J by 0 bases, and 12 bases separated the two germline ends. The CDR3 nucleotides read TGTGCCAGTAGTAGGGCGGGACGGATGAACACTGAAGCTTTCTTT. As protein: CASSRAGRMNTEAFF.

About this clone itself: This sample also contains other DNA sequences that code for the same CDR3. The chain couples TRBV4-2 to TRBJ1-5; 9 nucleotides agree with TRBD1. Germline-derived CDR1 and CDR2 are LGHNA and YNFKEQ. This CDR3 is built from 15 residues. V lost 1 base to trimming and J lost 2 bases; unmatched junction nucleotides: 0. CDR3 loop: CASSQGDRGNQPQHF. Written as DNA, the CDR3 is TGTGCCAGCAGCCAAGGGGACAGGGGCAATCAGCCCCAGCATTTT.

The chain combines TRBV5-6 with TRBJ1-2; D possibly corresponds to TRBD1 (6 bases). The CDR3 has 15 residues. Germline V gene sequence: CDR1 SGHDT, CDR2 YYEEEE. V dropped 1 base and J dropped 4 bases, with 14 bases sitting between them. CDR3: CASSLTQGIFYGYTF. CDR3 coding DNA: TGTGCCAGCAGCTTGACCCAGGGGATCTTCTATGGCTACACCTTC.

This clone was observed a single time. This sequence joins TRBV7-2 and TRBJ2-7, with D possibly matching TRBD2 (5 bases). The CDR3 consists of 13 residues. Trimming shortened V by 1 base and J by 7 bases, and 11 bases separated the two germline ends. Germline CDR1 SGHTA, CDR2 FQGNSA. In nucleotides, the CDR3 is TGTGCCAGCAGCTTAGTTCCCTCGGGAGAGCAGTACTTC. Its translation: CASSLVPSGEQYF.